The clone carrying this T cell receptor beta chain was observed once. The data are from a study of T cells after somatic rescue of genetic block. This CDR3 spans 13 amino acids. Trimming took 6 bases from V and 9 from J, leaving 15 bases between them. Looked up from germline, CDR1 is MNHEY and CDR2 is SMNVEV (reference sequence). The data were produced by immunoSEQ multiplex PCR, yet TCRdb's version contains in-frame clones alone and is incomplete. Here the sample spans approximately 10,000 clones, about 74% being singletons. The genes are TRBV27 and TRBJ1-5; D is unresolved. Sequencing was carried out using peripheral blood mononuclear cells (PBMCs). The receptor comes from a boy aged 5-17 years. The CDR3 coding sequence is TGTGCCAGCAGGCAGTCGGGTCTCAGGCCCCAGCATTTT. This encodes CASRQSGLRPQHF.